One and the same sample provided the 27 T cell receptor beta chains below, sequenced in a study of CD8+ T cells in alopecia areata. Using CD4, CD8alpha, NKG2D, NKG2ACE and other markers, pooled cutaneous lymph node cells were sorted. After isolation, RNA underwent reverse transcription to generate cDNA as the sequencing template. Sequencing used immunoSEQ multiplex PCR; TCRdb keeps in-frame clones, though not all of them. Observed in the sample are roughly 260,000 clones, none of them singletons. The sequencing sample was made of CD4+ T cells sorted from a lymph node. The receptors were gathered from a C3H/HeJ mouse with alopecia areata. For the strain, the MHC haplotype given is H2-k.

In regard to this clone: The gene names given are mouse names. The read ends 3 residues before the CDR3 terminus; that terminus is restored from the germline J gene. The chain has TRBV13-2 and TRBJ1-6, with D unresolved. TRBJ1-6 qualifies as an ORF whose function is uncertain. Germline CDR1 is NNHNN and CDR2 is SYGAGS (reference sequence). There are 12 residues in the CDR3. V shed 5 bases and J shed 3 bases, with 3 bases lying between them. CDR3 DNA, as far as it was read: TGTGCCAGCGGCTTCTATAATTCGCCC. It specifies CASGFYNSP. In full, the CDR3 reads CASGFYNSPLYF.

This clone was counted only a few times. Genes and germline come from the mouse. The read finishes 4 residues shy of the CDR3 end, and the germline J gene is used to complete it. This sequence joins TRBV13-1 and TRBJ2-7; possible D gene TRBD1, 5 bases. Germline loops: CDR1 NSHNY, CDR2 SYGAGN. Trimming left V 0 bases short and J 2 bases short, with 6 bases between. CDR3 length: 13 amino acids. Partial CDR3 DNA: TGTGCCAGCAGTGATGGCAGGGCCTAT. Translated: CASSDGRAY. The entire CDR3 is CASSDGRAYEQYF.

For this clone: Gene and germline names: mouse. Sequencing ends 4 residues short of the CDR3 end; the germline J gene provides the rest. The genes are TRBV13-3 and TRBJ1-1; 7 nucleotides align to TRBD1. This CDR3 region has 14 residues. The germline CDR1 and CDR2 sequences are NNHDY and SYVADS. V dropped 2 bases and J dropped 1; count of bases not matched to a gene: 2. The part of the CDR3 DNA that was read is TGTGCCAGCAGTGAAGACAGGGTAAACACA. As protein: CASSEDRVNT. The full CDR3 protein reads CASSEDRVNTEVFF.

In this sample, this clone turned up a few times. Gene names are the mouse ones. The read ends 4 residues early relative to the CDR3; the germline J gene fills the gap. This rearrangement joins TRBV1 to TRBJ1-1, with TRBD1 matching 8 bases. Germline lookup yields CDR1 NSQYPW and CDR2 LRSPGD (reference sequence). CDR3 length: 15 residues. The CDR3 is CTCSADPRGQGEVFF. CDR3 DNA (partial): TGCACCTGCAGTGCAGATCCCAGGGGGCAGGGA.

Regarding this clone: Gene names are mouse gene names. The CDR3 end lies 4 residues beyond the end of the read and is filled in from the germline J gene. V is TRBV13-3 and J is TRBJ2-1; TRBD2 aligns across 9 bases. J gave up 1 base and V 4 bases, and 3 bases lay outside the gene matches. The CDR3 runs 15 residues. Germline V lookup: CDR1 NNHDY, CDR2 SYVADS. This CDR3 is CASSLGLGNYAEQFF. The CDR3 DNA, read in part, is TGTGCCAGCAGTCTTGGACTGGGGAACTATGCT.

This clone was counted only a few times. Gene names are mouse gene names. The sequenced fragment ends 4 residues before the CDR3 boundary, so the rest is inferred from the germline J gene. The genes are TRBV5 and TRBJ2-2; 7 positions agree with TRBD2. The CDR3 consists of 15 residues. J lost 0 bases, V lost 4 bases, and 2 bases had no gene match. Germline CDR1 reads LGHNA; CDR2 reads YNLKQL (reference sequence). This chain's CDR3 is CASSPWGSNTGQLYF. CDR3 bases read: TGTGCCAGCAGCCCCTGGGGGTCAAACACCGGG.

This clone was observed a few times. Germline and genes: mouse. Sequencing ends 4 residues short of the CDR3 end; the germline J gene provides the rest. The V call is TRBV13-3, the J call TRBJ2-1; 8 bases agree with TRBD2. Germline lookup yields CDR1 NNHDY and CDR2 SYVADS. V dropped 1 base and J dropped 3; count of bases not matched to a gene: 6. The CDR3 has 16 amino acids. The CDR3 reads CASSDLGGKSYAEQFF. The sequenced CDR3 bases are TGTGCCAGCAGTGATCTGGGGGGAAAGAGCTATGCT.

As for this clone: Any gene name here is a mouse gene name. The read terminates 4 residues before the CDR3 end, so the remaining end is supplied by the germline J gene. The J gene is TRBJ2-1, the V gene TRBV5, with 9 bases that match TRBD2. V lost 0 bases and J lost 4; bases outside the gene matches: 4. Germline CDR1 reads LGHNA; CDR2 reads YNLKQL (reference sequence). The CDR3 length is 16 residues. CDR3 sequence reads: CASSQDSLGGYAEQFF. The part of the CDR3 DNA that was read is TGTGCCAGCAGCCAAGATTCACTGGGGGGTTATGCT.

This clone was counted a few times. Germline and genes: mouse. CDR3 sequence: CASSIDRDRDYAEQFF. The sequenced CDR3 bases are TGTGCCAGCAGTATAGACCGGGACAGGGACTATGCT. The chain combines TRBV19 with TRBJ2-1, with TRBD1 matching over 9 bases. From the germline J gene comes the end of the CDR3, since the read stops 4 residues before it. The CDR3 has 16 residues. V lost 0 bases, J lost 2 bases, and 3 bases stayed unmatched. The V gene's germline CDR1 is FNHDT and CDR2 SITEND (reference sequence).

On this clone itself: The genes and germline here are from mouse. Coverage ceases 4 residues before the CDR3 finishes, and the germline J gene fills in the end. The chain is built from TRBV12-1 and TRBJ2-1; no reliable D call. The CDR3 is 12 residues long. From germline, CDR1 is SGHSN and CDR2 HYEKVE. The CDR3 here is CASSLVGSEQFF. The CDR3 bases that were read are TGTGCCAGCTCTCTCGTGGGTTCT. Looking up the rest from reference TRBV12-1 and TRBJ2-1 gives the full variable domain: DSGVVQSPRHIIKEKGGRSVLTCIPISGHSNVVWYQQTLGKELKFLIQHYEKVERDKGFLPSRFSVQQFDDYHSEMNMSALELEDSAMYFCASSLVGSEQFFGPGTRLTVL.

In its sample, this clone was seen a few times. The gene names given are mouse names. The read falls 4 residues short of the CDR3 end, and the missing part is taken from the germline J gene. This chain connects TRBV13-1 to TRBJ2-7; 8 positions agree with TRBD1. Germline-derived CDR1 and CDR2 are NSHNY and SYGAGN. The CDR3 is made up of 14 amino acids. The CDR3 DNA, read in part, is TGTGCCAGCAGTGATTGGACAGGGAGGGAT. As protein: CASSDWTGRD. The complete CDR3 reads CASSDWTGRDEQYF.

For this clone: Mouse gene names apply. The observed sequence ends 4 residues before the CDR3 terminus, with the missing tail filled in from the germline J gene. This sequence joins TRBV13-1 and TRBJ2-3; 7 positions agree with TRBD2. The CDR3 covers 15 residues. J lost 0 bases, V lost 4 bases, and 5 bases had no gene match. Germline-derived CDR1 and CDR2 are NSHNY and SYGAGN. The CDR3 loop reads CASSRGGPSAETLYF. The CDR3 bases that were read are TGTGCCAGCAGTCGGGGGGGTCCTAGTGCAGAA.

This clone was seen only a few times. Gene and germline names: mouse. The missing CDR3 end, 4 residues past where the read stops, is filled in from the germline J gene. Other DNA sequences in this sample translate to the same CDR3. The rearrangement links TRBV12-1 to TRBJ2-3; 9 bases line up with TRBD2. This CDR3 is 15 amino acids long. CDR1 is SGHSN and CDR2 is HYEKVE in the germline V gene. Unmatched junction bases numbered 4, after V lost 4 bases and J lost 0 bases. Here the CDR3 reads CASSTTGGSAETLYF. The sequenced part of the CDR3 DNA is TGTGCCAGCTCCACGACTGGGGGTAGTGCAGAA.

As to this clone: Gene names follow the mouse nomenclature. The missing CDR3 end, 4 residues past where the read stops, is filled in from the germline J gene. The rearrangement uses TRBV5 and TRBJ2-1, with 11 bases that match TRBD2. CDR3 length: 16 residues. Germline-derived CDR1 and CDR2 are LGHNA and YNLKQL (reference sequence). V was clipped by 1 base and J by 4 bases; unmatched bases: 3. The CDR3 bases that were read are TGTGCCAGCAGCCAAGGGACTGGGGGGCGGTATGCT. Translated: CASSQGTGGRYA. Given in full, the CDR3 is CASSQGTGGRYAEQFF.

This clone showed up just a few times. Gene names follow the mouse nomenclature. The read ends 4 residues before the CDR3 terminus; that terminus is restored from the germline J gene. The genes are TRBV13-1 and TRBJ2-2; 9 bases map to TRBD2. The CDR3 loop spans 15 amino acids. CDR1 NSHNY and CDR2 SYGAGN come from the germline V gene. CDR3 DNA (partial): TGTGCCAGCAGTGATGTACTGGGGGGAGACGGG. Its protein is CASSDVLGGDG. The CDR3 reads in full as CASSDVLGGDGQLYF.

Concerning this clone: Any gene name here is a mouse gene name. The CDR3 is cut off 4 residues early in the read; its end comes from the germline J gene. The V and J genes are TRBV5 and TRBJ2-5, with 8 bases identical to TRBD2. There are 15 residues in the CDR3. Germline V CDR1 and CDR2: LGHNA, YNLKQL (reference sequence). CDR3 loop: CASSQEGGRMDTQYF. Incomplete CDR3 DNA: TGTGCCAGCAGCCAAGAGGGGGGGCGCATGGAC.

Remarks on this clone: The germline and genes are mouse ones. The CDR3 is cut off 4 residues early in the read; its end comes from the germline J gene. V usage is TRBV1 and J usage is TRBJ2-7; D may be TRBD2 (6 bases). V was cut by 0 bases and J by 0 bases, with 9 bases left in between. The CDR3 contains 15 residues. Germline CDR1 and CDR2: NSQYPW and LRSPGD (reference sequence). The CDR3 region is CTCSADLGSSYEQYF. The sequenced CDR3 bases are TGCACCTGCAGTGCAGATCTGGGGAGCTCCTAT.

This clone was seen more than once but under ten times. All gene names here are mouse names. Read data end 4 residues before the CDR3 end; the end is taken from the germline J gene. This sequence joins TRBV13-1 and TRBJ2-4; 9 nucleotides agree with TRBD2. The CDR3 spans 14 residues. Germline loops: CDR1 NSHNY, CDR2 SYGAGN. The V segment lost 5 bases and the J segment 2 bases; nucleotides outside the gene matches: 3. The chain's CDR3 is CASRRLGDQNTLYF. The CDR3 bases that were read are TGTGCCAGCAGGAGACTGGGGGATCAAAAC.

The sample holds a few counts of this clone. The genes and germline here are from mouse. The read halts 4 residues ahead of the CDR3 end, with the missing end drawn from the germline J gene. This specimen includes other DNA sequences encoding the same CDR3. The chain recombines TRBV19 with TRBJ2-1, with D perhaps matching TRBD1 (6 bases). Trimming shortened V by 2 bases and J by 0 bases, and 6 bases separated the two germline ends. The CDR3 loop spans 14 amino acids. Germline V gene lookup returns CDR1 FNHDT and CDR2 SITEND (reference sequence). CDR3 DNA (partial): TGTGCCAGCAGTATCAGGGGTAACTATGCT. Its protein product is CASSIRGNYA. The CDR3 as a whole reads CASSIRGNYAEQFF.

Points on this clone: Mouse germline and gene names are used. CDR3 protein: CASRTLGNQDTQYF. The CDR3 bases that were read are TGTGCCAGCAGAACACTGGGTAACCAAGAC. The gene calls are TRBV14 and TRBJ2-5, with D tentatively TRBD2 (6 bases). The read ends 4 residues early relative to the CDR3; the germline J gene fills the gap. The CDR3 is 14 amino acids. Germline V gene lookup returns CDR1 SGHDT and CDR2 FRDEAV. V shed 5 bases and J shed 0 bases, with 10 bases lying between them.

Comment on this clone: These gene names are mouse names. The sequenced fragment ends 4 residues before the CDR3 boundary, so the rest is inferred from the germline J gene. Other DNA sequences of this sample code for an identical CDR3. The rearrangement links TRBV19 to TRBJ1-2; TRBD1 agrees at 7 bases. This CDR3 is built from 14 residues. CDR1 FNHDT and CDR2 SITEND come from the germline V gene (reference sequence). The J segment lost 0 bases and the V segment lost 4 bases, leaving 3 bases of the junction unmatched. CDR3 loop: CASSPGQTNSDYTF. The CDR3 bases that were read are TGTGCCAGCAGTCCGGGACAGACAAACTCC.

The table lists this clone with a few counts. The listed genes are named as in mouse. The read comes to an end 4 residues before the CDR3 does, leaving the germline J gene to fill in the end. Within the sample, other DNA sequences also encode this same CDR3. This sequence joins TRBV13-1 and TRBJ2-3; D possibly corresponds to TRBD1 (6 bases). CDR3 length: 13 residues. Germline V gives CDR1 NSHNY, CDR2 SYGAGN. The sequenced CDR3 bases are TGTGCCAGCAGTGACAGGGGAGGAGAA. It encodes CASSDRGGE. The CDR3 in its entirety is CASSDRGGETLYF.

This clone has just a few counts. Gene names denote mouse genes. The CDR3 goes on 4 residues after the read ends, and that part is filled in from the germline J gene. The chain links TRBV13-1 to TRBJ2-1; 8 bases align to TRBD2. This CDR3 comprises 14 residues. The V segment lost 5 bases and the J segment 3 bases; nucleotides outside the gene matches: 4. CDR1 and CDR2 from the germline V gene are NSHNY and SYGAGN. This chain's CDR3 is CASSRGGAYAEQFF. The CDR3 DNA, read in part, is TGTGCCAGCAGCCGCGGGGGGGCCTATGCT.

The sample holds many counts of this clone. Mouse gene names apply. This chain's CDR3 is CASSRDRRGGDTQYF. The covered CDR3 bases are TGTGCTAGCAGTAGAGATCGGAGGGGAGGTGAC. The genes are TRBV17 and TRBJ2-5; D possibly corresponds to TRBD1 (5 bases). The read ends 4 residues early relative to the CDR3; the germline J gene fills the gap. The CDR3 is 15 amino acids. Germline CDR1 MNHDT, CDR2 YYDKIL.

This clone was counted between two and nine times. All gene names here are mouse names. The read comes to an end 4 residues before the CDR3 does, leaving the germline J gene to fill in the end. The chain uses TRBV19 and TRBJ1-1; 7 nucleotides line up with TRBD1. Germline CDR1 and CDR2: FNHDT and SITEND (reference sequence). J gave up 0 bases and V 4 bases, and 6 bases lay outside the gene matches. The CDR3 contains 15 residues. The DNA read from the CDR3 is TGTGCCAGCAGTCAGGACAGGCTTACAAACACA. This codes for CASSQDRLTNT. The whole CDR3 sequence reads CASSQDRLTNTEVFF.

With regard to this clone: Gene names are the mouse ones. The CDR3 is cut off 4 residues early in the read; its end comes from the germline J gene. The V and J genes are TRBV5 and TRBJ2-5, with no clear D. Germline loops: CDR1 LGHNA, CDR2 YNLKQL (reference sequence). V was cut by 4 bases and J by 0 bases, with 8 bases left in between. This CDR3 region has 14 residues. Incomplete CDR3 DNA: TGTGCCAGCAGCCTCACAATTAACCAAGAC. Protein: CASSLTINQD. The whole CDR3 sequence reads CASSLTINQDTQYF.

A note on this clone: Gene names denote mouse genes. The CDR3 end lies 4 residues beyond the end of the read and is filled in from the germline J gene. The rearrangement joins TRBV13-1 to TRBJ2-1; D is undetermined. With 4 bases removed from V and 2 bases from J, the gap between germline ends came to 10 bases. The CDR3 contains 14 residues. Germline V gene lookup returns CDR1 NSHNY and CDR2 SYGAGN. The CDR3 here is CASSRQADYAEQFF. CDR3 bases read: TGTGCCAGCAGTCGGCAGGCGGACTATGCT.